The 20 T cell receptor beta chains given below trace back to one sample, sequenced in a study of tumor-infiltrating lymphocytes in oesophageal squamous cell carcinoma. TCRdb analysed the PCR reads with MiXCR anew, one entry per CDR3 protein. Here the sample spans around 22,000 distinct CDR3 sequences, under 35% being singletons. Sequencing was performed on esophageal tumor tissue. These receptors all stem from a female donor with esophageal squamous cell carcinoma.

By share of the sample, this clonotype is medium-sized (0.01 to 0.1%). This chain joins TRBV7-6 and TRBJ2-7, with TRBD1 matching 8 bases. V shed 5 bases and J 6 bases; nucleotides not matched to a gene: 0. The CDR3 spans 11 residues. Looked up from germline, CDR1 is SGHVS and CDR2 is FNYEAQ. CDR3 coding DNA: TGTGCCAGCAGCACAGGGGGCGAGCAGTACTTC. Its translation is CASSTGGEQYF.

The chain is built from TRBV7-2 and TRBJ2-1, with 9 bases that match TRBD1. The CDR3 has 15 amino acids. Germline values: CDR1 SGHTA, CDR2 FQGNSA. With V trimmed by 3 bases and J by 1 base, 1 base remained unmatched. CDR3: CASSLGQGSYNEQFF. In DNA form, the CDR3 reads TGTGCCAGCAGCTTGGGACAGGGTTCCTACAATGAGCAGTTCTTC.

This clonotype was detected only a few times. This CDR3 is CASSSVAGDYNEQYF. The DNA of the CDR3 is TGTGCCAGCAGCTCCGTAGCGGGGGATTACAATGAGCAGTACTTC. V gene TRBV7-2 combines with J gene TRBJ2-5, with 9 bases that match TRBD2. Germline values: CDR1 SGHTA, CDR2 FQGNSA. The CDR3 covers 15 residues. J gave up 11 bases and V 4 bases, and 14 bases lay outside the gene matches.

This clonotype rates as medium-sized. CDR3 DNA sequence: TGTGCCAGCAGCTTAATGGCGGGTGAGCAGTTCTTC. It encodes CASSLMAGEQFF. This rearrangement joins TRBV7-9 to TRBJ2-1; TRBD2 is a possible D gene (5 bases). The CDR3 spans 12 residues. The V end was cut by 2 bases, the J end by 9 bases, with 8 bases between. CDR1 is SEHNR and CDR2 is FQNEAQ in the germline V gene (reference sequence).

This clonotype was seen at least ten times. The chain carries TRBV27 and TRBJ1-1; tentative D call: TRBD1 (6 bases). The CDR3 consists of 17 residues. The V gene's germline CDR1 is MNHEY and CDR2 SMNVEV (reference sequence). The V end was cut by 2 bases, the J end by 0 bases, with 16 bases between. DNA of the CDR3: TGTGCCAGCAGTTTACTAGGGGGGTTGAAAATGAACACTGAAGCTTTCTTT. This sequence encodes CASSLLGGLKMNTEAFF.

This clonotype was found a few times. This rearrangement joins TRBV6-1 to TRBJ1-5; 10 nucleotides agree with TRBD1. The germline gives CDR1 MNHNS, CDR2 SASEGT. Germline trimming cut 5 bases from V and 5 bases from J; bases unmatched to any gene: 9. The CDR3 runs to 16 residues. CDR3 DNA: TGTGCCAGCAGTCCGTTGCCCGGACAGGGGGATCAGCCCCAGCATTTT. It translates to CASSPLPGQGDQPQHF.

A remark on this clonotype: This may come from a read error, since a much larger clone is one base off. This chain connects TRBV7-9 to TRBJ2-5, with 7 bases identical to TRBD2. Germline assignment: CDR1 SEHNR and CDR2 FQNEAQ (reference sequence). The CDR3 has 14 amino acids. V dropped 6 bases and J dropped 2; count of bases not matched to a gene: 6. The CDR3 protein is CASRKTSDQETQYF. The CDR3 DNA reads as TGTGCCAGCAGGAAAACTAGCGATCAAGAGACCCAGTACTTC. The full variable domain, rest sourced from reference TRBV7-9 and TRBJ2-5, is DTGVSQNPRHKITKRGQNVTFRCDPISEHNRLYWYRQTLGQGPEFLTYFQNEAQLEKSRLLSDRFSAERPKGSFSTLEIQRTEQGDSAMYLCASRKTSDQETQYFGPGTRLLVL.

This clonotype was seen more than once but under ten times. This chain links TRBV7-2 with TRBJ2-5; perhaps TRBD2 as D (5 bases). The DNA end lines up better with TRBJ2-7; the J call may be wrong. This CDR3 has 15 amino acids. Germline-derived CDR1 and CDR2 are SGHTA and FQGNSA. The CDR3: CASSIAYGKFNEQYF. The CDR3, as DNA: TGTGCCAGCAGTATCGCGTACGGGAAGTTTAACGAGCAGTACTTC.

The chain is built from TRBV24-1 and TRBJ2-5, with D possibly being TRBD2 (6 bases). The germline V gene has CDR1 KGHDR and CDR2 SFDVKD. The CDR3 extends over 15 amino acids. Trimming left V 10 bases short and J 11 bases short, with 28 bases between. The CDR3 sequence is CATRPTGSSYNEQYF. CDR3 nucleotides: TGTGCCACAAGACCGACCGGGAGCTCCTACAATGAGCAGTACTTC.

This clonotype has a count of ten or more. The chain employs TRBV10-3 and TRBJ2-7, with D perhaps assigned TRBD1 or TRBD2 (6 bases each). Germline CDR1 ENHRY, CDR2 SYGVKD. This CDR3 is built from 13 residues. CDR3: CDGGHGPLYEQYF. CDR3 nucleotides: TGTGACGGGGGACACGGACCTCTCTACGAGCAGTACTTC.

This chain links TRBV6-1 with TRBJ2-1; D is tentatively TRBD1 or TRBD2 (5 bases each). The end of the DNA is better explained by TRBJ2-4, so the J call may be wrong. The germline gives CDR1 MNHNS, CDR2 SASEGT. The CDR3 loop spans 13 amino acids. The CDR3 DNA follows: TGTGCCAGCACCGGGGCTAGCACCAACATTCAGTACTTC. It encodes CASTGASTNIQYF.

Regarding this clonotype: Given a much more abundant clone one base away, this may be a read error. This sequence joins TRBV7-2 and TRBJ2-6, with a tentative D call TRBD2 (6 bases). The last part of the DNA fits TRBJ2-1 better; the J call may be wrong. CDR1 is SGHTA and CDR2 is FQGNSA in the germline V gene. This CDR3 spans 14 amino acids. CDR3 protein: CASSLMGGPYEQFF. CDR3 DNA: TGTGCCAGCAGCTTAATGGGGGGACCCTACGAGCAGTTCTTC.

The CDR3 DNA reads TGCAGTGCTAGAGATTCAGCGGGAGGACAAGAGACCCAGTACTTC. It translates to CSARDSAGGQETQYF. The gene calls are TRBV20-1 and TRBJ2-5; 9 nucleotides match TRBD2. The CDR3 is made up of 15 amino acids. Germline CDR1 and CDR2: DFQATT and SNEGSKA (reference sequence). J gave up 2 bases and V 0 bases, and 4 bases lay outside the gene matches.

This clonotype was counted ten times or more. V and J are TRBV6-1 and TRBJ1-5; D not resolved. Trimming pared 5 bases from V and 0 bases from J, leaving 14 bases between. Germline CDR1 MNHNS, CDR2 SASEGT. This CDR3 is 16 amino acids long. CDR3 DNA: TGTGCCAGCAGTCATGGACGGACTCTTAGCAATCAGCCCCAGCATTTT. Translated: CASSHGRTLSNQPQHF.

This clonotype is medium-sized. V and J are TRBV7-8 and TRBJ2-7; weak D call: TRBD2 (6 bases). V was shortened by 4 bases and J by 7 bases, with 14 bases between the two germline ends. The CDR3 contains 13 residues. From germline, CDR1 is SGHVS and CDR2 FQNEAQ. CDR3 nucleotide sequence: TGTGCCAGCAGCTCCCAGGAGGGTTTGGAGCAGTACTTC. Translation gives CASSSQEGLEQYF.

There are a few counts of this clonotype. The chain carries TRBV7-2 and TRBJ2-7; 12 positions match TRBD2. With the DNA end fitting TRBJ2-1 better, the J assignment may be wrong. This CDR3 has 18 residues. Per the germline V gene, CDR1 is SGHTA and CDR2 is FQGNSA. CDR3 amino acids: CASSLYRTSGASYNEQFF. The CDR3 DNA is TGTGCCAGCAGCCTATATCGGACTAGCGGGGCCTCCTACAATGAGCAGTTCTTC.

This clonotype was observed once. This chain connects TRBV9 to TRBJ2-5; unclear D gene. The DNA end lines up better with TRBJ2-1; the J call may be wrong. The CDR3 has 13 residues. Per the germline V gene, CDR1 is SGDLS and CDR2 is YYNGEE. The CDR3 sequence: CASSVVDRSEQFF. CDR3 DNA: TGTGCCAGCAGCGTAGTCGATAGGAGTGAGCAGTTCTTC.

There are many counts of this clonotype. This likely comes from a read error, as the CDR3 has no conserved phenylalanine or tryptophan at its end. It is unclear where the CDR3 begins or ends on the DNA, so no DNA is shown, and the CDR3 is as TCRdb lists it. The V call is TRBV6-8, the J call TRBJ2-6; the table's D call TRBD1 went unverified against the DNA. A total of 11 residues make up the CDR3, ends included. From germline, CDR1 is MNHGY and CDR2 SAAAGT. The chain's CDR3 is CWGNGIRDQDM.

The J gene is TRBJ2-3, the V gene TRBV5-6, with D perhaps matching TRBD2 (5 bases). The closer fit of TRBJ2-5 to the DNA end suggests the J call may be wrong. CDR1 is SGHDT and CDR2 is YYEEEE in the germline V gene. This CDR3 spans 15 amino acids. This CDR3 reads CASSFNGKLLETQYF. The CDR3 DNA is TGTGCCAGCAGCTTTAACGGGAAACTTTTGGAGACCCAGTACTTC.

This clonotype was detected only a few times. The chain links TRBV5-1 to TRBJ2-5; TRBD1 matches 10 bases. The J call may be incorrect, as the DNA end agrees better with TRBJ2-1. The germline V gene encodes CDR1 SGHRS and CDR2 YFSETQ. CDR3 size: 14 residues. CDR3 bases: TGCGCCAGCAGTAAGTGGGACAGGGGCGATGAGCAGTTCTTC. Amino acids: CASSKWDRGDEQFF.